The entry below gives a single TCR beta chain sequence along with its context. How the authors handled the data: For nucleated cells, counts were estimated from reference gene primer amplification. Clones were sequenced by immunoSEQ multiplex PCR, and TCRdb holds only the in-frame ones, with some missing. The V and J calls and clone size were taken over from that table, and D and trimming were inferred from the DNA. This table has 25,000 or so clones, around nine tenths appearing once. This specimen comes from a study of blood T cell repertoires in COVID-19. At the level of the study: In each case, the material was cDNA or gDNA derived from T cells, B-cell-depleted T cells, or PBMCs.

Specimen: peripheral blood. The sequence was collected from a human donor in a cohort sampled during active COVID-19.

The CDR3 is CASSFPGVGDDEAFF. In DNA form, the CDR3 reads TGTGCCAGCAGCTTCCCCGGGGTTGGTGACGACGAAGCTTTCTTT. The chain links TRBV5-4 to TRBJ1-1; no reliable D call. The V and J ends lost 2 bases and 8 bases respectively, with 19 bases between them. The CDR3 totals 15 residues. Germline V gene lookup returns CDR1 SGHNT and CDR2 YYREEE (reference sequence). Supplemented by reference TRBV5-4 and TRBJ1-1, the full variable domain reads ETGVTQSPTHLIKTRGQQVTLRCSSQSGHNTVSWYQQALGQGPQFIFQYYREEENGRGNFPPRFSGLQFPNYSSELNVNALELDDSALYLCASSFPGVGDDEAFFGQGTRLTVV.